This T cell receptor (beta chain) was sequenced during a study of CD8 T cells in Susac syndrome. Reverse transcription of 0.5 to 1 ug RNA was performed with random hexamers. The method of amplification for TCR beta CDR3 was immunoSEQ multiplex PCR, covering 54 Vbeta and 13 Jbeta. TCRdb redid the calling of the immunoSEQ multiplex PCR reads with MiXCR, one entry per CDR3 protein. The profile covers about 400,000 distinct CDR3 sequences, with 75% to 90% appearing a single time and around 0.12% taken by the ten largest. The CDR3 is 17 residues long, ends included. As to this clonotype: No DNA is shown, since the ends of the CDR3 on it are uncertain; the CDR3 is the one TCRdb lists.

The TCR comes from a human donor with multiple sclerosis. The chain couples TRBV21-1 to TRBJ2-2; the table's D call of TRBD1 was not tested on the DNA. TRBV21-1 is marked as a pseudogene. Input material: CD8+ T cells from PBMCs. CDR3 amino acids: CASSKVGRGRTPGSCFF.